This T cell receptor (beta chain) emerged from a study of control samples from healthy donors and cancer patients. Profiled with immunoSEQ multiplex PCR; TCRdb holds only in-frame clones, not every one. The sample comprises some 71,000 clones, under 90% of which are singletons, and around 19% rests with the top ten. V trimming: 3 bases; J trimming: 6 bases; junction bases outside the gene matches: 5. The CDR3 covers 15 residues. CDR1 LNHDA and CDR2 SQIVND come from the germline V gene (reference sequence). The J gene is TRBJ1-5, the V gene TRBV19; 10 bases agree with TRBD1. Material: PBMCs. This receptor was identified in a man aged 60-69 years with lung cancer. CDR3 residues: CASSIWGDRGQPQHF. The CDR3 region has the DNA TGTGCCAGTAGTATTTGGGGGGACAGGGGTCAGCCCCAGCATTTT.